This T cell receptor beta chain was captured by sequencing in a study of OX40 agonist ivuxolimab in advanced cancers. Whole-study context: Patients were dosed intravenously with ivuxolimab at 0.01 to 10 mg/kg every 2 weeks. Regarding the study as a whole: Expanded peripheral T cells had an undetermined antigen specificity.

Repertoires were generated with immunoSEQ multiplex PCR, while TCRdb's copy carries only in-frame clones and drops some. In the table there are 80,000 to 100,000 clones, approximately 91% of which are singletons. On this clone: Its target is not known.

Trimming left V 4 bases short and J 9 bases short, with 10 bases between. Looked up from germline, CDR1 is DFQATT and CDR2 is SNEGSKA (reference sequence). The CDR3 sequence is 11 residues long. The chain has TRBV20-1 and TRBJ2-1; D remains ambiguous. The origin of this receptor is an adult with an advanced solid tumor such as melanoma, head and neck, liver or kidney cancer. Here the sequenced sample was CD4+ or CD8+ T cells sorted from blood, taken in a trial of the OX40 agonist ivuxolimab. The CDR3 sequence: CSATNVREQFF. For the CDR3, the DNA is TGCAGTGCTACCAACGTGCGTGAGCAGTTCTTC.